This TCR beta chain came from a study of shared clonotypes between healthy human individuals. This clone was recorded only once. Naive CD8 cells were CD45RO-negative, positively selected for CCR7, excluding terminally differentiated effector memory CD45RA+ cells. Profiled with immunoSEQ multiplex PCR; TCRdb holds only in-frame clones, not every one. Of roughly 2,000,000 clones in the sample, around 96% were seen once. Germline V gene lookup returns CDR1 LGHNT and CDR2 FRNRAP. The V end lost 5 bases, the J end lost 6 bases, and 14 bases lay between the germline ends. The CDR3 is 14 amino acids. The sample was naive CD8+ T cells sorted from blood. This clonotype originated in a man between 18 and 35 years old in good health. This chain joins TRBV12-5 and TRBJ1-5; D gene unclear. The CDR3 is CASGDADLGQPQHF. In nucleotides, the CDR3 is TGTGCTAGTGGTGATGCGGATTTGGGTCAGCCCCAGCATTTT.